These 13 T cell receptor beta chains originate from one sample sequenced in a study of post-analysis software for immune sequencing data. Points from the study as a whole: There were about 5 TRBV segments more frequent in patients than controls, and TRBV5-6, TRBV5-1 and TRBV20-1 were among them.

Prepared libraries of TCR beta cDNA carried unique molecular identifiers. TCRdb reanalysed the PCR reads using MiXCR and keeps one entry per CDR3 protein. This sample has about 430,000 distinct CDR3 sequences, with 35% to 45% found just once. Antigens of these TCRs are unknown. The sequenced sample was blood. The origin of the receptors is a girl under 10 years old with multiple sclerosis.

DNA for the CDR3: TGCAGTGCTGTGGGGGGGTCGTATGGCTACGAGCAGTACTTC. This sequence encodes CSAVGGSYGYEQYF. The gene calls are TRBV20-1 and TRBJ2-7, with 7 nucleotides matching TRBD2. Germline V CDR1 and CDR2: DFQATT, SNEGSKA (reference sequence). The CDR3 runs to 14 residues. V trimming: 5 bases; J trimming: 3 bases; junction bases outside the gene matches: 10.

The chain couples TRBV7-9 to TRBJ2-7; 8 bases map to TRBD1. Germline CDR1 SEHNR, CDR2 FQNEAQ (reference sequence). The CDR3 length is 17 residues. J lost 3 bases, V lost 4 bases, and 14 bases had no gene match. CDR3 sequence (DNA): TGTGCCAGCAGCTCTCGTGGTGGGACAGGCTCCCTCTACGAGCAGTACTTC. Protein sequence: CASSSRGGTGSLYEQYF.

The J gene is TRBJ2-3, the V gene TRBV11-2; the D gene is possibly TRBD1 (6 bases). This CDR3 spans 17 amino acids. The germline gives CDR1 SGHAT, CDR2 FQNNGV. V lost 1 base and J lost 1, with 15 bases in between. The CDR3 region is CASSLGTVNPGTDTQYF. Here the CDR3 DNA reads TGTGCCAGCAGCTTAGGGACAGTCAATCCGGGCACAGATACGCAGTATTTT.

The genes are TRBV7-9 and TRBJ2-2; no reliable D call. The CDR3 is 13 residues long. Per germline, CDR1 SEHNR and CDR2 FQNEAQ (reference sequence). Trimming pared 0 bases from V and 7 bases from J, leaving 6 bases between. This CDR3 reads CASSLARIGELFF. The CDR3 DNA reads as TGTGCCAGCAGCTTAGCACGAATCGGGGAGCTGTTTTTT.

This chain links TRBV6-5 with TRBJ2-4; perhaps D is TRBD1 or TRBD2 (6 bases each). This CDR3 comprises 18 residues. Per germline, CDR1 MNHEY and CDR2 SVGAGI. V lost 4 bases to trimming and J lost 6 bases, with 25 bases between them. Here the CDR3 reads CASSSFSEGGLRVNIQYF. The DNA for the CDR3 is TGTGCCAGCAGTTCCTTTTCGGAGGGGGGCCTGAGGGTAAACATTCAGTACTTC.

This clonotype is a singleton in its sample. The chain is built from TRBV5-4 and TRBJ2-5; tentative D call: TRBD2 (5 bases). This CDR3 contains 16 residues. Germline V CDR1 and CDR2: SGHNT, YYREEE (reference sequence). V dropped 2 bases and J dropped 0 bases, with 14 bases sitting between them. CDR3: CASSLGGNSYQETQYF. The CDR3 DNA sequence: TGTGCCAGCAGCTTAGGAGGAAACTCGTACCAAGAGACCCAGTACTTC.

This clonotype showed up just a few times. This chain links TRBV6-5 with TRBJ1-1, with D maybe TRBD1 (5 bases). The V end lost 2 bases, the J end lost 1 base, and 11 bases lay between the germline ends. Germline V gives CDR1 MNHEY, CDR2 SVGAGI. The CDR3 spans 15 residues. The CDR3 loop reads CASSYRGGGNTEAFF. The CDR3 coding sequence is TGTGCCAGCAGTTACAGGGGTGGGGGGAACACTGAAGCTTTCTTT.

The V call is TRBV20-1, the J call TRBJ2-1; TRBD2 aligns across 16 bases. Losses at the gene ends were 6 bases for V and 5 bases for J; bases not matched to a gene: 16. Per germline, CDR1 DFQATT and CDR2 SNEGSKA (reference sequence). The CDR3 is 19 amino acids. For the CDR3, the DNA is TGCAGTGCCACGCCCGGGACTAGCGGGAGGGCCCACGGAGACAATGAGCAGTTCTTC. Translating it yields CSATPGTSGRAHGDNEQFF.

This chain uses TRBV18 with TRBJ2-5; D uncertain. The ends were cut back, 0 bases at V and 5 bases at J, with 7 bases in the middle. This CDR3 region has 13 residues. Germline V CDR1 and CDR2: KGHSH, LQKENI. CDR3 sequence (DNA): TGTGCCAGCTCACCACCAATCGGGGAGACCCAGTACTTC. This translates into CASSPPIGETQYF.

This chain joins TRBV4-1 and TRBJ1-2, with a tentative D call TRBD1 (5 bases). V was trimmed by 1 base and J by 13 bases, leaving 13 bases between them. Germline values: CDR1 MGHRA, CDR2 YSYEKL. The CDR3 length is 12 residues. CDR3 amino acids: CASSQVAGSITF. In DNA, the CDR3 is TGCGCCAGCAGCCAAGTAGCAGGGTCGATCACCTTC.

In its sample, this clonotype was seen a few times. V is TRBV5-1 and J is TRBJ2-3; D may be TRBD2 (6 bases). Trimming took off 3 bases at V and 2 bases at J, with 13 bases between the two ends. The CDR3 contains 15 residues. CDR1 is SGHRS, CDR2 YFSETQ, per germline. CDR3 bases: TGCGCCAGCAGCTATGAGGGAGGTTTCACAGATACGCAGTATTTT. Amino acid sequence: CASSYEGGFTDTQYF.

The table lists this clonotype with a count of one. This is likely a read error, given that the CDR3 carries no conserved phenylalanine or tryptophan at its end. Here the CDR3 DNA reads TGTGCCAGCAGCTTAGTGGGCAATCGGCAGTTCACAGATACGCAGTATTCT. It is translated as CASSLVGNRQFTDTQYS. The rearrangement links TRBV7-2 to TRBJ2-3, with D hard to call. Trimming took 1 base from V and 2 from J, leaving 16 bases between them. Germline lookup yields CDR1 SGHTA and CDR2 FQGNSA. The CDR3 is 17 amino acids.

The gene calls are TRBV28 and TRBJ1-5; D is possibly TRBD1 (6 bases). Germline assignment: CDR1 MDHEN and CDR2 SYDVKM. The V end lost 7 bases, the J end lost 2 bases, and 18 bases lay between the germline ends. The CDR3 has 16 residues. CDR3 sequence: CASTTQGSGGNQPQHF. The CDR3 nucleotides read TGTGCCAGCACCACCCAGGGGTCAGGGGGCAATCAGCCCCAGCATTTT.